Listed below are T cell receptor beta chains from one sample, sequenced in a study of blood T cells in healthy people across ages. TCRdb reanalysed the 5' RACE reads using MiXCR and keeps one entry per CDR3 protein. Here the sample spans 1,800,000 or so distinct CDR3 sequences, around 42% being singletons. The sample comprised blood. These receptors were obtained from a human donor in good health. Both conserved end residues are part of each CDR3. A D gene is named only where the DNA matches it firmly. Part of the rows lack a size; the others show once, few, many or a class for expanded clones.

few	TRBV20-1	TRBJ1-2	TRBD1	TGCAGTGCCATCGGACAGGGAGTCTATGGCCACACCTTC	CSAIGQGVYGHTF
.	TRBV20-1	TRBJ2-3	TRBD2	TGCAGTGCCCCATCTAGCGGGGAAGAGTTAGTTGACCCAGATACGCAGTATTTT	CSAPSSGEELVDPDTQYF
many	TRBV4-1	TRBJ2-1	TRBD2	TGCGCCAGCACCAAGGAGGTTAGCGGGGCCAATGAGCAGTTCTTC	CASTKEVSGANEQFF
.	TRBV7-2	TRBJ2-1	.	TGTGCCAGCAGCTTTGACCCACACTACAATGAGCAGTTCTTC	CASSFDPHYNEQFF
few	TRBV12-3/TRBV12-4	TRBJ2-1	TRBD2	TGTGCCAGCAGTTTGGAGCGGGGGAACAATGAGCAGTTCTTC	CASSLERGNNEQFF
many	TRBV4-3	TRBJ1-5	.	TGCGCCAGCAGCCTCTACGCGGGGGATCAGCCCCAGCATTTT	CASSLYAGDQPQHF
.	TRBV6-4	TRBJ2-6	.	TGTGCCAGCAGTGACGGGGGAAGCTCTGGGGCCAACGTCCGGACTTTC	CASSDGGSSGANVRTF
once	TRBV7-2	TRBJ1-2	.	TGTGCCAACAGCCCGCGAGGGGTCAGCCCCACTTATGGCTACACCTTC	CANSPRGVSPTYGYTF
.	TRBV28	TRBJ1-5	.	TGTGCCAGCAGCGACAGGTACCTCACTGACCATCAGCCCCAGCATTTT	CASSDRYLTDHQPQHF
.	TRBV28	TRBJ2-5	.	TGTGCCAGCAGGACGGACCCCCAAGAGACCCAGTACTTC	CASRTDPQETQYF
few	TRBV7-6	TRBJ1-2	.	TGTGCCAGCAGCTTAGCGCTCAGGGGCGCAAGGGACTATGGCTACACCTTC	CASSLALRGARDYGYTF
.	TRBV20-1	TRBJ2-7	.	TGCAGTGCTAGAGGGATTACAGGGGGGGTACGATCCTACGAGCAGTACTTC	CSARGITGGVRSYEQYF
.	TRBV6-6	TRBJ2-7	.	TGTGCCAGCAGCGCTATGGGGAGCTACGGCGAGCAGTACTTC	CASSAMGSYGEQYF
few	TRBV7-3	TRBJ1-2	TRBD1	TGTGCCAGCAGCTTCAGGGGGCGAGACGGGGGCTACACCTTC	CASSFRGRDGGYTF
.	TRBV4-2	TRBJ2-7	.	TGTGCCAGCAGCCAGGGGGTCTGGGGCGAGCAGTACTTC	CASSQGVWGEQYF
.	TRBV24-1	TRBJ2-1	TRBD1	TGTGCCACCAGTACAGGCCGGGACAGACTTGACAATGAGCAGTTCTTC	CATSTGRDRLDNEQFF
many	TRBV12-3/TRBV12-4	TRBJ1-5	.	TGTGCCAGCAGTTTTTCAGGTAGCAATCAGCCCCAGCATTTT	CASSFSGSNQPQHF
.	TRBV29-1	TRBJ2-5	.	TGCAGCGTTGAGACAGCAGTACGGGAGACCCAGTACTTC	CSVETAVRETQYF
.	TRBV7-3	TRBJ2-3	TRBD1	TGTGCCAGCAGCTTTTATGACAGGGTTACAGATACGCAGTATTTT	CASSFYDRVTDTQYF
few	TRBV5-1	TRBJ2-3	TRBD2	TGCGCCAGCAGCTTGGGTCTTAGCGGGGCCGGGGATACGCAGTATTTT	CASSLGLSGAGDTQYF
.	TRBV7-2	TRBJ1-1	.	TGTGCCAGCAGCTTAGGGGGGGGGCAGGCCACTGAAGCTTTCTTT	CASSLGGGQATEAFF
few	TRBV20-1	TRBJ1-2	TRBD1	TGCAGTGCTATTCGGGACAGCCTATACTATGGCTACACCTTC	CSAIRDSLYYGYTF
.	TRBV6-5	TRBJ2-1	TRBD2	TGTGCCAGCAGTCGAGCCGGACTAGCGGGAGGACACGAGCAGTTCTTC	CASSRAGLAGGHEQFF
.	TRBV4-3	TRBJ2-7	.	TGCGCCAGCAGCCAAGGGCCAGGGCTCCACTACGAGCAGTACTTC	CASSQGPGLHYEQYF
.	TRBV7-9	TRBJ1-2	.	TGTGCCAGCAGCTCCCGGGCCTCAGGTGGTGATGGCTACACCTTC	CASSSRASGGDGYTF
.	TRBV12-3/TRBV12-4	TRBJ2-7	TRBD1	TGTGCCAGCAGTTTAGCACAGGGGCGCGAGCAGTACTTC	CASSLAQGREQYF
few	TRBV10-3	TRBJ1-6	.	TGTGCCATCAGAGGGGGTGCGGATAATTCACCCCTCCACTTT	CAIRGGADNSPLHF
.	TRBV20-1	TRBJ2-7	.	TGCAGTGCTAGAGATAGCACGGTCTACGAGCAGTACTTC	CSARDSTVYEQYF
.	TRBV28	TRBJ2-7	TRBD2	TGTGCCAGCAGCTCGCGGGGGTCCTACTCCTACGAGCAGTACTTC	CASSSRGSYSYEQYF
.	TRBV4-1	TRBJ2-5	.	TGCGCCGGCAGCCAAGATCGGGGTAGGGGGTTCGGAGAGACCCAGTACTTC	CAGSQDRGRGFGETQYF
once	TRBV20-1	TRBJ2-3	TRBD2	TGCAGTGCCCTACTAGCGATCCGCACAGATACGCAGTATTTT	CSALLAIRTDTQYF
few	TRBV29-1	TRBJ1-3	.	TGCAGCGGACGGGGAGCGACCTCTGGAAACACCATATATTTT	CSGRGATSGNTIYF
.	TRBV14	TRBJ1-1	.	TGTGCCAGCAGCCAAGGGGGGCCCACTGAAGCTTTCTTT	CASSQGGPTEAFF
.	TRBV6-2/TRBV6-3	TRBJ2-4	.	TGTGCCAGTCGTAGTCTGGGAGGAACCAAAAACATTCAGTACTTC	CASRSLGGTKNIQYF
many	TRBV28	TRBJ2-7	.	TGTGCCAGCAGGAGAGCAGGGGACTCCTACGAGCAGTACTTC	CASRRAGDSYEQYF
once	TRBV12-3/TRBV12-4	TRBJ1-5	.	TGTGCCAGCACCGTGGGGGAGGGCCCCCAGCATTTT	CASTVGEGPQHF
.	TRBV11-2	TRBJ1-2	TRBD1	TGTGCCAGGCGGGACAGCTATGGCTACACCTTC	CARRDSYGYTF
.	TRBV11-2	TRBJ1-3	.	TGTGCCAGCAGCTTAGAATTAAACACCATATATTTT	CASSLELNTIYF
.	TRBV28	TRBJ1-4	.	TGTGCCAGCAGTAAGGGGGCAACTAATGAAAAACTGTTTTTT	CASSKGATNEKLFF
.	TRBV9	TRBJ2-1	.	TGTGCCAGCAGCCTGCCCTGGGGGGATGAGCAGTTCTTC	CASSLPWGDEQFF
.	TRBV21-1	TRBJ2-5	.	TGTGCCAGCAGCAAAGAAGAGGGGGGAATACAAGAGACCCAGTACTTC	CASSKEEGGIQETQYF
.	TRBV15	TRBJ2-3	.	TGTGCCACCAGCCCCGGAGCGGGTTCCACAGATACGCAGTATTTT	CATSPGAGSTDTQYF
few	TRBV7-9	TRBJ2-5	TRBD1	TGTGCCAGCAGCCCCGGGACAGGTGGAATGACCCAGTACTTC	CASSPGTGGMTQYF
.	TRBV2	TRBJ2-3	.	TGTGCCAGCAGTGGACAACCTTCTAGCACAGATACGCAGTATTTT	CASSGQPSSTDTQYF
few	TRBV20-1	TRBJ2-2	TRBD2	TGCAGTGCACAACTAGCGGGGGGTTGGGACACCGGGGAGCTGTTTTTT	CSAQLAGGWDTGELFF
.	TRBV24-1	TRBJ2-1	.	TGTGCCACCAGTGGCACTACAAACTTTCACAATGAGCAGTTCTTC	CATSGTTNFHNEQFF